This TCR beta chain emerged from a study of T-cell reconstitution after alpha-beta-depleted transplantation in children. V was pared by 1 base and J by 6 bases, with 21 bases between. This CDR3 has 16 residues. Per germline, CDR1 DFQATT and CDR2 SNEGSKA (reference sequence). Whole-study results and caveats: Elevated TCRbeta diversity at day 60 was traced, in some patients, to surviving recipient T cells and thymic progenitors. Fresh T-cell production supplied most of the T-cell counts and diversity seen one year after transplant.

Unique molecular identifiers were used in preparing the TCRbeta library. TCRdb fed the PCR reads into MiXCR, producing one record per CDR3 protein. The sample yields fewer than 700,000 distinct CDR3 sequences, approximately 13% seen once. This clonotype was counted between two and nine times. Antigen specificity is unknown. The clonotype comes from a male patient younger than 18 who had a stem cell transplant for acute myeloid leukemia, so the T cells may come from the graft donor. The chain combines TRBV20-1 with TRBJ1-1, with D perhaps TRBD1 (5 bases). The input for sequencing was PBMCs, mostly from graft donor cells, taken 360 days after TCRalphabeta/CD19-depleted stem cell transplant. CDR3 sequence (DNA): TGCAGTGCTAGAGGAAAGTCGACCCATGGGGGGGCTGAAGCTTTCTTT. Protein sequence: CSARGKSTHGGAEAFF.